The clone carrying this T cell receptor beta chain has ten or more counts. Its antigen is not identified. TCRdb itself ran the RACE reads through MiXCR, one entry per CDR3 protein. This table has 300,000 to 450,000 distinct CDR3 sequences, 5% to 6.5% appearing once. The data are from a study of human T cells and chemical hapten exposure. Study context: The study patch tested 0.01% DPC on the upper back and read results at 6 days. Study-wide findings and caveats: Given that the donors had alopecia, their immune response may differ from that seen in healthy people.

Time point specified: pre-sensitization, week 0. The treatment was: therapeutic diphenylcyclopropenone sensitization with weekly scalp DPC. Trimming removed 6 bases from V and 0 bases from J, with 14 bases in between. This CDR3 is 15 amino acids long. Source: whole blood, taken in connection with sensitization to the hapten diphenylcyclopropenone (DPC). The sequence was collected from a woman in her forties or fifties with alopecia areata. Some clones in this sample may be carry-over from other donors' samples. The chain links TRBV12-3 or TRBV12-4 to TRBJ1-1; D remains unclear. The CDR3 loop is CASSLLTAMNTEAFF. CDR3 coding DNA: TGTGCCAGCAGCCTTCTGACTGCGATGAACACTGAAGCTTTCTTT.